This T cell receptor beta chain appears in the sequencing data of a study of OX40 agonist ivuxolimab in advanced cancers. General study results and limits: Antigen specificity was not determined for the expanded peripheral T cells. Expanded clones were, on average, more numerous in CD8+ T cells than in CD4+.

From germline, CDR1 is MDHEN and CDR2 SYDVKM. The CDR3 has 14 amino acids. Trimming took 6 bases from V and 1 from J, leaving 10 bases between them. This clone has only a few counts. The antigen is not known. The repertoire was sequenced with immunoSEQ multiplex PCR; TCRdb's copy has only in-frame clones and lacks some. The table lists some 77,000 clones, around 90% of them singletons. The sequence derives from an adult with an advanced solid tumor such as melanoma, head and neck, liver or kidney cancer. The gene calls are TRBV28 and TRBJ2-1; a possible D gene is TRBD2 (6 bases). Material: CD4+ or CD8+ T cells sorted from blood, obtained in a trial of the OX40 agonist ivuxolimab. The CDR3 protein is CASSPGESYNEQFF. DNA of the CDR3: TGTGCCAGCAGCCCGGGAGAATCCTACAATGAGCAGTTCTTC.